The 22 T cell receptor beta chains in this list originate from one sample, sequenced in a study of blood T cell repertoires in COVID-19. Generated by immunoSEQ multiplex PCR, the TCRdb table keeps only in-frame clones and is missing some. The sample contains roughly 410,000 clones, about nine tenths of which appear only once. The specimen was peripheral blood. Receptors originate from a woman in her thirties or forties with COVID-19, enrolled during active disease.

Of note for this clone: At one boundary the junction diverges from the germline segment, which might be a read error. The V and J genes are TRBV7-8 and TRBJ1-2; 8 bases map to TRBD1. Germline V gives CDR1 SGHVS, CDR2 FQNEAQ. The CDR3 is 11 residues long. The CDR3 nucleotides are TGTGCCAGCAGCCAGGGGGCAGACCGGAAATTC. Its protein product is CASSQGADRKF.

V is TRBV7-2 and J is TRBJ1-5, with TRBD1 as a possible D gene (5 bases). The CDR3 consists of 17 residues. From germline, CDR1 is SGHTA and CDR2 FQGNSA. V lost 4 bases and J 2 bases, leaving 18 bases between the germline ends. The DNA of the CDR3 is TGTGCCAGCAGCTCCCAGGGAGGCGGTGGTCGCAATCAGCCCCAGCATTTT. Residues: CASSSQGGGGRNQPQHF.

The chain joins TRBV5-1 to TRBJ1-4; tentatively, D is TRBD1 (6 bases). V was shortened by 0 bases and J by 4 bases, with 16 bases between the two germline ends. The CDR3 has 17 amino acids. Germline assignment: CDR1 SGHRS and CDR2 YFSETQ. The CDR3 DNA is TGCGCCAGCAGCTTGGTCCCTTTACAGGGCGGTAATGAAAAACTGTTTTTT. Its translation is CASSLVPLQGGNEKLFF.

The chain couples TRBV28 to TRBJ2-1, with TRBD2 identical over 10 bases. Losses at the gene ends were 5 bases for V and 7 bases for J; bases not matched to a gene: 8. CDR3 size: 15 residues. The germline CDR1 and CDR2 sequences are MDHEN and SYDVKM. The CDR3 protein is CASSRVSGRGNEQFF. The CDR3 DNA sequence: TGTGCCAGCAGTAGGGTAAGCGGGAGGGGGAATGAGCAGTTCTTC.

The chain links TRBV4-3 to TRBJ2-2; D is unresolved. There are 15 residues in the CDR3. The V end lost 0 bases, the J end lost 4 bases, and 9 bases lay between the germline ends. CDR1 LGHNA and CDR2 YSLEER come from the germline V gene. This chain's CDR3 is CASSQEAVSTGELFF. In nucleotides, the CDR3 is TGCGCCAGCAGCCAAGAGGCTGTATCCACCGGGGAGCTGTTTTTT.

This chain uses TRBV19 with TRBJ2-3; possibly TRBD2 for D (6 bases). This CDR3 spans 12 amino acids. Trimming removed 8 bases at V and 2 bases at J, with 8 bases between. The V gene's germline CDR1 is LNHDA and CDR2 SQIVND (reference sequence). The CDR3 sequence: CASSGVTDTQYF. The CDR3 nucleotides read TGTGCCAGTTCGGGGGTCACAGATACGCAGTATTTT.

The CDR3 DNA reads TGTGCCAGCAGTTACTCCGGGACAGGGGCGACCACCGGGGAGCTGTTTTTT. It translates to CASSYSGTGATTGELFF. The gene calls are TRBV6-2 or TRBV6-3 and TRBJ2-2, with 10 bases fitting TRBD1. Per the germline V gene, CDR1 is MNHEY and CDR2 is SVGEGT. V lost 0 bases and J lost 4; bases outside the gene matches: 5. The CDR3 covers 17 residues.

The genes are TRBV19 and TRBJ1-4; 7 bases fit TRBD1. The CDR3 has 15 amino acids. The germline gives CDR1 LNHDA, CDR2 SQIVND (reference sequence). Trimming at V came to 5 bases and at J to 8 bases, leaving 11 bases not matched to a gene. The CDR3 DNA is TGTGCCAGTAGTCCTAAACAGGGGCCCAGGGAAAAACTGTTTTTT. Its translation is CASSPKQGPREKLFF.

This clone was seen just once. The rearrangement links TRBV6-6 to TRBJ1-5, with D unclear. V lost 5 bases and J lost 0, with 11 bases in between. Germline values: CDR1 MNHNY, CDR2 SVGAGI (reference sequence). The CDR3 totals 15 residues. The CDR3 DNA reads TGTGCCAGCAGTCCAGGAATTTATAGCAATCAGCCCCAGCATTTT. It translates to CASSPGIYSNQPQHF.

The chain links TRBV10-3 to TRBJ2-1; 7 bases are shared with TRBD2. The trim removed 1 base at V and 1 base at J, leaving 4 bases unmatched. Per germline, CDR1 ENHRY and CDR2 SYGVKD. This CDR3 spans 16 amino acids. The CDR3 reads CAISELSSGSYNEQFF. CDR3 sequence (DNA): TGTGCCATCAGTGAGTTATCTAGCGGATCCTACAATGAGCAGTTCTTC.

The CDR3 reads CASSVVSSGQETQYF. CDR3 DNA sequence: TGTGCCAGCAGCGTAGTGTCTAGCGGGCAAGAGACCCAGTACTTC. The rearrangement joins TRBV9 to TRBJ2-5; 8 bases are shared with TRBD2. The length of the CDR3 is 15 residues. The germline V gene has CDR1 SGDLS and CDR2 YYNGEE. The J segment lost 2 bases and the V segment lost 0 bases, leaving 3 bases of the junction unmatched.

Only one count was recorded for this clone. This chain uses TRBV10-3 with TRBJ1-2; TRBD1 matches at 7 bases. The CDR3 consists of 15 residues. V was pared by 3 bases and J by 8 bases, with 12 bases of the junction left unmatched. Germline V gene sequence: CDR1 ENHRY, CDR2 SYGVKD. As DNA, the CDR3 is TGTGCCATCAGTGAAGGGGACGGAGGGGGCTGGGGCTACACCTTC. It translates to CAISEGDGGGWGYTF.

The genes are TRBV29-1 and TRBJ1-1; 9 nucleotides agree with TRBD1. V was pared by 7 bases and J by 3 bases, with 12 bases of the junction left unmatched. The germline CDR1 and CDR2 sequences are SQVTM and ANQGSEA. CDR3 length: 15 residues. This CDR3 reads CSASKQGAGDTEAFF. Written as DNA, the CDR3 is TGCAGCGCTTCTAAACAGGGGGCGGGCGACACTGAAGCTTTCTTT.

The chain carries TRBV7-2 and TRBJ2-1, with a possible D match to TRBD1 (6 bases). The CDR3 runs 16 residues. Germline CDR1 is SGHTA and CDR2 is FQGNSA. The germline V and J ends were trimmed by 5 bases and 3 bases, with 17 bases remaining between them. CDR3 in amino acids: CASSPAVTGIYNEQFF. The CDR3 DNA follows: TGTGCCAGCAGCCCGGCGGTGACAGGAATCTACAATGAGCAGTTCTTC. Supplemented by reference TRBV7-2 and TRBJ2-1, the full variable domain reads GAGVSQSPSNKVTEKGKDVELRCDPISGHTALYWYRQSLGQGLEFLIYFQGNSAPDKSGLPSDRFSAERTGGSVSTLTIQRTQQEDSAVYLCASSPAVTGIYNEQFFGPGTRLTVL.

This clone has only one observation. The chain is built from TRBV7-9 and TRBJ1-2; TRBD1 is a possible D gene (5 bases). Germline V CDR1 and CDR2: SEHNR, FQNEAQ (reference sequence). CDR3 size: 14 residues. The V end lost 5 bases, the J end lost 2 bases, and 12 bases lay between the germline ends. The CDR3 region has the DNA TGTGCCAGCAGCCCCCCGGGGGGGAACTATGGCTACACCTTC. As protein: CASSPPGGNYGYTF.

This clone was counted at least ten times. The gene calls are TRBV5-4 and TRBJ1-1; D is undetermined. This CDR3 has 13 residues. Trimming took off 0 bases at V and 7 bases at J, with 10 bases between the two ends. The V gene's germline CDR1 is SGHNT and CDR2 YYREEE (reference sequence). CDR3 DNA: TGTGCCAGCAGCTTGGGACTCGAAGGTGAAGCTTTCTTT. This gives the protein CASSLGLEGEAFF.

This sequence joins TRBV18 and TRBJ1-2; TRBD1 aligns across 10 bases. The CDR3 loop spans 14 amino acids. CDR1 KGHSH and CDR2 LQKENI come from the germline V gene. The ends lost 1 base at V and 6 bases at J; junction bases unmatched: 2. CDR3 bases: TGTGCCAGCTCACCACGGGACAGGGGCAATGGCTACACCTTC. Translated: CASSPRDRGNGYTF.

This chain connects TRBV19 to TRBJ1-2; D is undetermined. The V gene lost 5 bases and the J gene lost 7 bases, with 20 bases spanning the gap. The CDR3 has 15 amino acids. Germline V gene sequence: CDR1 LNHDA, CDR2 SQIVND (reference sequence). Written as DNA, the CDR3 is TGTGCCAGTAGTGGGAGCTGGTCAAAAAGGATTGGCTACACCTTC. Its translation: CASSGSWSKRIGYTF.

The genes are TRBV19 and TRBJ1-1, with D unresolved. The V gene's germline CDR1 is LNHDA and CDR2 SQIVND (reference sequence). The length of the CDR3 is 14 residues. Trimming shortened V by 7 bases and J by 1 base, and 13 bases separated the two germline ends. The CDR3 nucleotides are TGTGCCAGTACCCTCGGACTGTCGAACACTGAAGCTTTCTTT. It encodes CASTLGLSNTEAFF.

In its sample, this clone was seen once. The V gene is TRBV7-9, the J gene TRBJ1-6; unclear D gene. The CDR3 has 15 amino acids. The V and J ends lost 6 bases and 2 bases respectively, with 11 bases between them. Per the germline V gene, CDR1 is SEHNR and CDR2 is FQNEAQ (reference sequence). The CDR3 region has the DNA TGTGCCAGCAGTTCCGGAGACCCCTATAATTCACCCCTCCACTTT. Encoded protein: CASSSGDPYNSPLHF.

The chain joins TRBV6-5 to TRBJ1-3, with D possibly matching TRBD1 (6 bases). The germline gives CDR1 MNHEY, CDR2 SVGAGI. V was cut by 3 bases and J by 4 bases, with 10 bases left in between. The CDR3 has 14 amino acids. The CDR3 protein is CASSYRTEGNTIYF. The CDR3 DNA follows: TGTGCCAGCAGTTATAGGACAGAAGGAAACACCATATATTTT.

V is TRBV28 and J is TRBJ1-2; 8 bases agree with TRBD1. V dropped 6 bases and J dropped 2; count of bases not matched to a gene: 11. CDR3 size: 16 residues. Germline CDR1 is MDHEN and CDR2 is SYDVKM. The CDR3 is CASRPPAGTGNYGYTF. Here the CDR3 DNA reads TGTGCCAGCAGGCCCCCCGCCGGGACAGGAAACTATGGCTACACCTTC.